This T cell receptor beta chain appears in the sequencing data of a study of blood T cells in healthy people across ages. Findings and limits, study-wide: Diversity estimates drawn from one million T cells were deemed underestimates.

For this clonotype: The antigen is unknown.

Germline CDR1 reads DFQATT; CDR2 reads SNEGSKA (reference sequence). The CDR3 is 16 residues long. Healthy Caucasian individuals from Russia aged 6 to 90 were enrolled as donors. The authors extracted at least 6 micrograms of total RNA per sample. Using a J-beta primer mix together with a sample-barcoded 5' primer, a second PCR was run for roughly 7 to 12 cycles. A tag from a template-switch adaptor with 12 random nucleotides marked each cDNA molecule. TCRdb fed the 5' RACE reads into MiXCR, producing one record per CDR3 protein. The repertoire holds some 1.8 million distinct CDR3 sequences, with approximately 40% as singletons.

Sequenced input: blood. The rearrangement joins TRBV20-1 to TRBJ2-1, with D possibly matching TRBD2 (6 bases). Judging by the DNA end, TRBJ2-7 fits better; the J call may be wrong. The receptor was isolated from a human donor in good health. The chain's CDR3 is CSARDGPRRGYNEQYF. In DNA, the CDR3 is TGCAGTGCTAGGGACGGCCCTAGGAGGGGCTACAATGAGCAGTACTTC.